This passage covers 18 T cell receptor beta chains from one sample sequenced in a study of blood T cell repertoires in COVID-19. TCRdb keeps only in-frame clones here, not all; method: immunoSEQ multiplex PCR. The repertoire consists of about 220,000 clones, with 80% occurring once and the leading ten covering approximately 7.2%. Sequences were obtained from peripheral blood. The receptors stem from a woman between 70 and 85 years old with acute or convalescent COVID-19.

The CDR3 protein is CARRTGQTYQETQYF. The DNA for the CDR3 is TGTGCCAGAAGGACGGGACAGACGTACCAAGAGACCCAGTACTTC. V gene TRBV5-3 combines with J gene TRBJ2-5, with 7 positions matching TRBD1. TRBV5-3 is known as an ORF, though its function is uncertain. The trim removed 5 bases at V and 0 bases at J, leaving 7 bases unmatched. This CDR3 is 15 amino acids long.

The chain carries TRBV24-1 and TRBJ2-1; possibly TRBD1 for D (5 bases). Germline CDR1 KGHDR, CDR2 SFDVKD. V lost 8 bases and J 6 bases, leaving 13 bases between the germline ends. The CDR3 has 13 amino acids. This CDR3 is CATMDISVNEQFF. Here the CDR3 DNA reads TGTGCCACCATGGACATATCCGTCAATGAGCAGTTCTTC.

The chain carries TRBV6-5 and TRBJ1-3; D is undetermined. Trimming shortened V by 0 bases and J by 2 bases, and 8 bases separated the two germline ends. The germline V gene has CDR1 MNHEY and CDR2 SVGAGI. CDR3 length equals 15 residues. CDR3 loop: CASSYSSGPGNTIYF. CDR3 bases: TGTGCCAGCAGTTACTCGTCAGGCCCTGGAAACACCATATATTTT.

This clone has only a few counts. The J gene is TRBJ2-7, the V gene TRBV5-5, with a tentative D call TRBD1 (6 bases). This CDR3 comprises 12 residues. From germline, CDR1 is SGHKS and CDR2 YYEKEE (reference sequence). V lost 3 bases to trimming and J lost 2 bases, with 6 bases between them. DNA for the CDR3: TGTGCCAGCAGCTGGGACACCTACGAGCAGTACTTC. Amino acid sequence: CASSWDTYEQYF. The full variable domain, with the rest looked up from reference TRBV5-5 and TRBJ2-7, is DAGVTQSPTHLIKTRGQQVTLRCSPISGHKSVSWYQQVLGQGPQFIFQYYEKEERGRGNFPDRFSARQFPNYSSELNVNALLLGDSALYLCASSWDTYEQYFGPGTRLTVT.

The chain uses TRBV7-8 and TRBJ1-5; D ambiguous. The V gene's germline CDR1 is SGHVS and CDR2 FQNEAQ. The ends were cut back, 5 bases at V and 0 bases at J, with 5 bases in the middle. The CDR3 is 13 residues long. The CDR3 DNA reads TGTGCCAGCAGCCCCCATAGCAATCAGCCCCAGCATTTT. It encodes CASSPHSNQPQHF.

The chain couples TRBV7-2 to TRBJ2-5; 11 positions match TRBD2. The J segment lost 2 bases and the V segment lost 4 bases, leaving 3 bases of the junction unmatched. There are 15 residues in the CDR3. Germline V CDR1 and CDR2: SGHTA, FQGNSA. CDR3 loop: CASSSSGGSQETQYF. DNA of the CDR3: TGTGCCAGCAGCTCTAGCGGGGGGTCACAAGAGACCCAGTACTTC.

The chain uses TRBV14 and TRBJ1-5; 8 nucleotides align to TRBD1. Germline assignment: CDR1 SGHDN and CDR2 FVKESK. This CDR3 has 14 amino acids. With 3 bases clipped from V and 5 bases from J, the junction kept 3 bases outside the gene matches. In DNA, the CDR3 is TGTGCCAGCAGCCACAGGGGGCCTCATCAGCCCCAGCATTTT. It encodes CASSHRGPHQPQHF. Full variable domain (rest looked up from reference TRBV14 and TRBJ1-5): EAGVTQFPSHSVIEKGQTVTLRCDPISGHDNLYWYRRVMGKEIKFLLHFVKESKQDESGMPNNRFLAERTGGTYSTLKVQPAELEDSGVYFCASSHRGPHQPQHFGDGTRLSIL.

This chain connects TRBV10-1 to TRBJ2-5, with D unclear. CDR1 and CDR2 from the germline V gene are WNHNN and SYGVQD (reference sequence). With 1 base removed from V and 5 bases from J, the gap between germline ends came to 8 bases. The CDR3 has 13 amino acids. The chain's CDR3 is CASSEYAAETQYF. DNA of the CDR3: TGCGCCAGCAGTGAGTATGCCGCGGAGACCCAGTACTTC.

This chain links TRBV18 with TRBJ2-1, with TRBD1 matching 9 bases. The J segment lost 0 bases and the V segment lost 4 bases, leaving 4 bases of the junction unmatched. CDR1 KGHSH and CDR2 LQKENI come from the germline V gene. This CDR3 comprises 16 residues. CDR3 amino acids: CASSQGQGSSYNEQFF. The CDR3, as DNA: TGTGCCAGCTCACAAGGACAGGGGAGCTCCTACAATGAGCAGTTCTTC.

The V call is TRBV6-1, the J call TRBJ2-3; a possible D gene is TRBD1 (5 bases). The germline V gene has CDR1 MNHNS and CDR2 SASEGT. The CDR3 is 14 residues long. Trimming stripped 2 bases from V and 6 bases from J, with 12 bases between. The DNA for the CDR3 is TGTGCCAGCAGTGAAAGGCAGGGATGGGATACGCAGTATTTT. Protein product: CASSERQGWDTQYF.

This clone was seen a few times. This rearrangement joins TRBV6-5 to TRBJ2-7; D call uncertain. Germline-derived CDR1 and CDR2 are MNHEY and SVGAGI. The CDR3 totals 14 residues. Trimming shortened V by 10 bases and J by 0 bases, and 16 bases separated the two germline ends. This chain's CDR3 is CATARWSSSYEQYV. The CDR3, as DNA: TGTGCCACCGCACGCTGGTCGAGCTCCTACGAGCAGTACGTC.

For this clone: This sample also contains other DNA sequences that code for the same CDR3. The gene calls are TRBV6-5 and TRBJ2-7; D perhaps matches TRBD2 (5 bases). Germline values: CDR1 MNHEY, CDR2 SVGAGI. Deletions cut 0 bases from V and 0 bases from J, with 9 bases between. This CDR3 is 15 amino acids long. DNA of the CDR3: TGTGCCAGCAGTTACTCCCCGGGGAACTCCTACGAGCAGTACTTC. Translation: CASSYSPGNSYEQYF.

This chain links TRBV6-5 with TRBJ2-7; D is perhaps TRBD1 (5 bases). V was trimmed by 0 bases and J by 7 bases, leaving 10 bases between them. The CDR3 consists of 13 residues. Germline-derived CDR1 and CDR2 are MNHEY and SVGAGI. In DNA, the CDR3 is TGTGCCAGCAGTTACTCCTACAGGCGGGAGCAGTACTTC. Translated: CASSYSYRREQYF.

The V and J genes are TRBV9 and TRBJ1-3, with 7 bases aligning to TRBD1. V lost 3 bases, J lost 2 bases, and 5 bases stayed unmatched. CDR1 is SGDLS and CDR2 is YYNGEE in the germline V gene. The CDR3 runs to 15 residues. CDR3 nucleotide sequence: TGTGCCAGCAGCGCGAACAGGGGAACTGGAAACACCATATATTTT. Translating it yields CASSANRGTGNTIYF.

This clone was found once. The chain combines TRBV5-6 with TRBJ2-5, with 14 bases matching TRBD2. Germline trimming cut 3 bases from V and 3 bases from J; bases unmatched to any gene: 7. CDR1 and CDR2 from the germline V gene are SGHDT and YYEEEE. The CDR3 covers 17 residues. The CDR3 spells CASSYGLAGGGKETQYF. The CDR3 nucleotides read TGTGCCAGCAGCTATGGACTAGCGGGGGGAGGGAAAGAGACCCAGTACTTC.

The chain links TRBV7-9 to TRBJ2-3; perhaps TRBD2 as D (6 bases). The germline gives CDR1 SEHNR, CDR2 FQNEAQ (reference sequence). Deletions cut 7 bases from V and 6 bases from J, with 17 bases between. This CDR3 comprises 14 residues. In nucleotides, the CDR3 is TGTGCCAGCACCGGGTCGCGCGGGGCGGATACGCAGTATTTT. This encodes CASTGSRGADTQYF. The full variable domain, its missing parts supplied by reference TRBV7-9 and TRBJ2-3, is DTGVSQNPRHKITKRGQNVTFRCDPISEHNRLYWYRQTLGQGPEFLTYFQNEAQLEKSRLLSDRFSAERPKGSFSTLEIQRTEQGDSAMYLCASTGSRGADTQYFGPGTRLTVL.

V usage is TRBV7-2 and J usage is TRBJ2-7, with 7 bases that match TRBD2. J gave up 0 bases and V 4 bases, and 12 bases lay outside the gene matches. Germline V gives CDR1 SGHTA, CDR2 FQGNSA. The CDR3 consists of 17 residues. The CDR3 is CASSSRVRRGNSYEQYF. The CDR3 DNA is TGTGCCAGCAGCTCGAGGGTCAGGCGGGGGAACTCCTACGAGCAGTACTTC.

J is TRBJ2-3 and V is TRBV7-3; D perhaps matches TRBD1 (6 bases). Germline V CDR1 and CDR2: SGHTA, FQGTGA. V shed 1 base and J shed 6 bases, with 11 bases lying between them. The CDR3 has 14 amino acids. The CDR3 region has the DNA TGTGCCAGCAGCTTAAGATCAGGGGAGGATACGCAGTATTTT. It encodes CASSLRSGEDTQYF.